Ten or more counts support the clone carrying this T cell receptor beta chain. The antigen remains unidentified. Unique molecular identifiers were attached to individual cDNA molecules. TCRdb re-called the 5' RACE reads through MiXCR, storing one row per CDR3 protein. The sample has tens of thousands of distinct CDR3 sequences; more than 10% are singletons. This sample was included in a study of early T cells in non-severe SARS-CoV-2 infection. The wider study: Unpaired chains resulted from sequencing bulk RNA of unsorted whole blood. Notes on the study in general: The study's VDJdb matching favored anti-spike CD8 responses and missed private and CD4 specificities.

This receptor was identified in an adult who was a healthcare worker with PCR-confirmed SARS-CoV-2 infection or an uninfected control (not recorded which). Sequences were obtained from whole blood.

CDR3 nucleotide sequence: TGTGCCATCGCCAGGGACAGCAATCAGCCCCAGCATTTT. It codes for CAIARDSNQPQHF. The chain uses TRBV19 and TRBJ1-5, with D possibly matching TRBD1 (5 bases). CDR3 size: 13 residues. The V gene lost 10 bases and the J gene lost 1 base, with 11 bases spanning the gap. Germline V gene sequence: CDR1 LNHDA, CDR2 SQIVND (reference sequence).